The next 15 T cell receptor beta chains were all read from a single sample in a study of identical twins. Via MiXCR, TCRdb re-called the 5' RACE reads, giving one row per CDR3 protein. The sample has about 700,000 distinct CDR3 sequences; about 9.4% are singletons. Another study also made use of these data, one on yellow fever vaccine responses in identical twins.

Source material: PBMCs. Receptors originate from a woman aged 18 to 35 in good health.

This clonotype was picked up a small number of times. The chain recombines TRBV7-8 with TRBJ1-5; D is ambiguous. This CDR3 spans 16 amino acids. The V gene lost 4 bases and the J gene lost 2 bases, with 15 bases spanning the gap. Germline V gives CDR1 SGHVS, CDR2 FQNEAQ. The CDR3 reads CASSSPGRVGNQPQHF. CDR3 nucleotide sequence: TGTGCCAGCAGCTCTCCGGGTAGGGTGGGCAATCAGCCCCAGCATTTT.

V is TRBV6-1 and J is TRBJ2-1, with 8 bases aligning to TRBD2. The CDR3 has 15 residues. The trim removed 1 base at V and 6 bases at J, leaving 5 bases unmatched. CDR1 and CDR2 from the germline V gene are MNHNS and SASEGT. CDR3 loop: CASSEELAALNEQFF. CDR3 DNA sequence: TGTGCCAGCAGTGAAGAACTAGCGGCACTCAATGAGCAGTTCTTC.

The DNA of the CDR3 is TGTGCCAGCAGCCAAGAGTGGACTAGCGGGAGATTCGACGAGCAGTACTTC. Protein sequence: CASSQEWTSGRFDEQYF. V gene TRBV3-1 combines with J gene TRBJ2-7, with 13 bases that match TRBD2. In germline, CDR1 is LGHDT, CDR2 YNNKEL (reference sequence). With V trimmed by 0 bases and J by 5 bases, 7 bases remained unmatched. The length of the CDR3 is 17 residues.

The chain links TRBV4-3 to TRBJ2-1; 9 positions match TRBD2. This CDR3 has 16 residues. Trimming at V came to 0 bases and at J to 6 bases, leaving 6 bases not matched to a gene. CDR1 and CDR2 from the germline V gene are LGHNA and YSLEER. In DNA, the CDR3 is TGCGCCAGCAGCCAAGACGGTCTAGCGGGACGCAATGAGCAGTTCTTC. As protein: CASSQDGLAGRNEQFF.

This clonotype was seen more than once but under ten times. One end of the junction fails to match germline, which may point to a read error. The chain is built from TRBV4-2 and TRBJ2-7, with TRBD2 matching 13 bases. CDR3 length: 18 residues. Germline CDR1 reads LGHNA; CDR2 reads YNFKEQ. This CDR3 is CDSSQEGPTSGRVYEQYF. The DNA for the CDR3 is TGTGACAGCAGCCAAGAGGGGCCCACTAGCGGGAGGGTCTACGAGCAGTACTTC.

This clonotype was detected ten times or more. The rearrangement joins TRBV13 to TRBJ1-2; TRBD1 matches 11 bases. The CDR3 contains 18 residues. Germline CDR1 is PRHDT and CDR2 is FYEKMQ (reference sequence). Unmatched junction bases numbered 14, after V lost 4 bases and J lost 4 bases. DNA for the CDR3: TGTGCCAGCAGCTACGAAACCGGGACAGGGGGTGGAGGCTATGGCTACACCTTC. Its translation is CASSYETGTGGGGYGYTF.

This chain connects TRBV7-3 to TRBJ2-1; TRBD2 aligns across 8 bases. Germline V gene sequence: CDR1 SGHTA, CDR2 FQGTGA. V shed 4 bases and J 7 bases; nucleotides not matched to a gene: 6. CDR3 length: 14 amino acids. The CDR3 here is CASSSSGLVNEQFF. The CDR3 coding sequence is TGTGCCAGCAGCTCGTCGGGACTAGTGAATGAGCAGTTCTTC.

This clonotype was seen repeatedly, ten times or more. V is TRBV5-1 and J is TRBJ2-1, with 7 nucleotides matching TRBD2. Per the germline V gene, CDR1 is SGHRS and CDR2 is YFSETQ. V was pared by 4 bases and J by 5 bases, with 6 bases of the junction left unmatched. The CDR3 extends over 14 amino acids. CDR3 loop: CASSLSGAHNEQFF. The CDR3 DNA reads as TGCGCCAGCAGCCTCAGCGGGGCCCACAATGAGCAGTTCTTC.

CDR3 in amino acids: CSVEKISNYGYTF. The CDR3 DNA reads as TGCAGCGTTGAAAAGATTTCGAACTATGGCTACACCTTC. This rearrangement joins TRBV29-1 to TRBJ1-2; D ambiguous. The CDR3 spans 13 residues. With 2 bases removed from V and 2 bases from J, the gap between germline ends came to 9 bases. Germline values: CDR1 SQVTM, CDR2 ANQGSEA.

The rearrangement uses TRBV20-1 and TRBJ2-3, with 7 nucleotides matching TRBD1. The germline V gene has CDR1 DFQATT and CDR2 SNEGSKA (reference sequence). J was trimmed by 6 bases and V by 5 bases; bases with no gene match: 8. CDR3 size: 13 residues. CDR3: CSAQLRGRDTQYF. The CDR3 nucleotides are TGCAGTGCTCAACTAAGGGGGCGGGATACGCAGTATTTT.

J is TRBJ2-2 and V is TRBV19, with 8 bases matching TRBD1. V dropped 5 bases and J dropped 6; count of bases not matched to a gene: 8. The CDR3 extends over 15 amino acids. Germline V gene lookup returns CDR1 LNHDA and CDR2 SQIVND (reference sequence). CDR3 nucleotides: TGTGCCAGTAGTGTTGAGCAGGGGGCGTCCGGGGAGCTGTTTTTT. As protein: CASSVEQGASGELFF.

This clonotype occurred many times. V usage is TRBV7-9 and J usage is TRBJ2-5; D ambiguous. CDR1 SEHNR and CDR2 FQNEAQ come from the germline V gene (reference sequence). This CDR3 spans 13 amino acids. V was trimmed by 5 bases and J by 2 bases, leaving 9 bases between them. As DNA, the CDR3 is TGTGCCAGCAGCAGGGTACTGCAAGAGACCCAGTACTTC. Translation gives CASSRVLQETQYF.

This clonotype was observed a handful of times. The J gene is TRBJ2-7, the V gene TRBV7-2, with 8 nucleotides matching TRBD2. V lost 4 bases, J lost 2 bases, and 4 bases stayed unmatched. The CDR3 length is 14 residues. Germline loops: CDR1 SGHTA, CDR2 FQGNSA. The CDR3 DNA follows: TGTGCCAGCAGCTCAACTAGCGGTCCCTACGAGCAGTACTTC. As protein: CASSSTSGPYEQYF.

The chain joins TRBV4-1 to TRBJ2-7; tentative D call: TRBD1 (6 bases). The germline V gene encodes CDR1 MGHRA and CDR2 YSYEKL. The CDR3 totals 15 residues. V was pared by 0 bases and J by 1 base, with 10 bases between. CDR3 protein: CASSQDTGPSYEQYF. In DNA, the CDR3 is TGCGCCAGCAGCCAAGATACAGGGCCATCCTACGAGCAGTACTTC.

The chain links TRBV20-1 to TRBJ2-1, with 7 bases lining up with TRBD1. Per germline, CDR1 DFQATT and CDR2 SNEGSKA (reference sequence). The length of the CDR3 is 15 residues. V shed 3 bases, J shed 2 bases, and the junction held 7 bases outside the gene matches. The CDR3 nucleotides read TGCAGTGCTAGGTTAGAGGGGGCGCCCTACAATGAGCAGTTCTTC. Amino acid sequence: CSARLEGAPYNEQFF.